Presented here are 19 T cell receptor beta chains from one specimen sequenced in a study of OX40 agonist ivuxolimab in advanced cancers. TCRdb's copy holds only in-frame clones and misses some; the assay was immunoSEQ multiplex PCR. In the table there are roughly 73,000 clones, roughly nine tenths of which are singletons. The sample consisted of CD4+ or CD8+ T cells sorted from blood, taken in a trial of the OX40 agonist ivuxolimab. These receptor sequences come from an adult with an advanced solid tumor such as melanoma, head and neck, liver or kidney cancer.

J is TRBJ2-7 and V is TRBV27; the D gene is possibly TRBD1 (5 bases). Germline CDR1 reads MNHEY; CDR2 reads SMNVEV (reference sequence). The germline V and J ends were trimmed by 6 bases and 4 bases, with 10 bases remaining between them. The CDR3 totals 12 residues. The CDR3 nucleotides are TGTGCCAGCAGCCGTAAGGGGTACGAGCAGTACTTC. Its translation is CASSRKGYEQYF.

The chain couples TRBV4-1 to TRBJ1-2; no reliable D call. Germline V gene lookup returns CDR1 MGHRA and CDR2 YSYEKL. Trimming shortened V by 0 bases and J by 5 bases, and 4 bases separated the two germline ends. The CDR3 spans 12 residues. For the CDR3, the DNA is TGCGCCAGCAGCCAAGACAGTTATGGCTACACCTTC. This codes for CASSQDSYGYTF.

J is TRBJ1-5 and V is TRBV4-2, with TRBD1 matching 8 bases. J lost 7 bases, V lost 4 bases, and 6 bases had no gene match. Per the germline V gene, CDR1 is LGHNA and CDR2 is YNFKEQ. This CDR3 comprises 14 residues. CDR3 nucleotide sequence: TGTGCCAGCAGCCCAGACAGGGGCGACCAGCCCCAGCATTTT. It yields the protein CASSPDRGDQPQHF.

The chain recombines TRBV10-3 with TRBJ1-4; 7 bases map to TRBD1. This CDR3 has 18 residues. CDR1 is ENHRY, CDR2 SYGVKD, per germline. J lost 2 bases, V lost 0 bases, and 9 bases had no gene match. This CDR3 is CAISESVGRGATNEKLFF. DNA for the CDR3: TGTGCCATCAGTGAGTCGGTCGGCAGGGGGGCGACTAATGAAAAACTGTTTTTT.

The V call is TRBV5-1, the J call TRBJ1-1, with D perhaps TRBD1 (5 bases). Germline values: CDR1 SGHRS, CDR2 YFSETQ. The CDR3 totals 17 residues. Trimming stripped 0 bases from V and 3 bases from J, with 18 bases between. The CDR3 bases are TGCGCCAGCAGCTTGGAGGGGACTGCGGGGATCTACACTGAAGCTTTCTTT. Translated: CASSLEGTAGIYTEAFF.

The rearrangement joins TRBV5-7 to TRBJ1-2; TRBD1 agrees at 8 bases. TRBV5-7 is placed among ORFs of uncertain function. This CDR3 has 14 residues. With 3 bases clipped from V and 4 bases from J, the junction kept 5 bases outside the gene matches. The CDR3 DNA is TGTGCCAGCAGCTCCGGGACAGGTACCTATGGCTACACCTTC. Its protein is CASSSGTGTYGYTF.

The rearrangement links TRBV2 to TRBJ1-1; D not certain. The germline V gene encodes CDR1 SNHLY and CDR2 FYNNEI. Between the trimmed V and J ends, which lost 4 bases and 4 bases, there was a span of 10 bases. CDR3 length equals 13 residues. The CDR3 region has the DNA TGTGCCAGCAGTGGTTCTCCGAGCACTGAAGCTTTCTTT. Translation: CASSGSPSTEAFF.

The chain recombines TRBV30 with TRBJ1-1; perhaps TRBD1 as D (6 bases). This CDR3 has 16 amino acids. CDR1 and CDR2 (germline): GTSNPN, SVGIG (reference sequence). The germline V and J ends were trimmed by 5 bases and 4 bases, with 23 bases remaining between them. The CDR3 region has the DNA TGTGCCTGGTGGCCTCTGAGACAGGCAGTACCCACTGAAGCTTTCTTT. It specifies CAWWPLRQAVPTEAFF.

The chain joins TRBV21-1 to TRBJ2-7; TRBD1, the D gene given by the table, was not confirmed from the DNA. TRBV21-1 counts as a pseudogene. The CDR3 loop spans 16 amino acids. The CDR3 region has the DNA TGTGCCAGCAGCAAAGTCGAAGGTAAGGGGCAGTACGAGCAGTACTTC. Amino acid sequence: CASSKVEGKGQYEQYF.

The genes are TRBV9 and TRBJ2-1; the D is unclear. The CDR3 spans 13 residues. CDR1 is SGDLS and CDR2 is YYNGEE in the germline V gene. V shed 4 bases and J shed 1 base, with 6 bases lying between them. This CDR3 reads CASSKRSYNEQFF. CDR3 coding DNA: TGTGCCAGCAGCAAAAGGTCCTACAATGAGCAGTTCTTC.

The gene calls are TRBV30 and TRBJ2-7, with 8 bases fitting TRBD1. There are 17 residues in the CDR3. V lost 3 bases, J lost 5 bases, and 18 bases stayed unmatched. Germline CDR1 GTSNPN, CDR2 SVGIG (reference sequence). CDR3 sequence reads: CAWRGAAGTGRGHEQYF. CDR3 sequence (DNA): TGTGCCTGGAGGGGAGCTGCCGGGACAGGCCGAGGCCACGAGCAGTACTTC.

The CDR3: CASSKNDRGPNTEAFF. The CDR3 DNA follows: TGTGCCAGCAGTAAGAACGACAGGGGACCAAACACTGAAGCTTTCTTT. The chain links TRBV27 to TRBJ1-1; 8 positions match TRBD1. J gave up 2 bases and V 5 bases, and 10 bases lay outside the gene matches. Germline values: CDR1 MNHEY, CDR2 SMNVEV (reference sequence). This CDR3 has 16 residues.

V and J are TRBV10-3 and TRBJ1-2; no definite D call. Germline V gives CDR1 ENHRY, CDR2 SYGVKD. The CDR3 is 13 residues long. Trimming shortened V by 6 bases and J by 3 bases, and 11 bases separated the two germline ends. The CDR3 bases are TGTGCCATCAGGCTTGGGGAGGACTATGGCTACACCTTC. Translating it yields CAIRLGEDYGYTF.

V gene TRBV12-5 combines with J gene TRBJ2-1; no reliable D call. Germline V gives CDR1 LGHNT, CDR2 FRNRAP. With 7 bases removed from V and 0 bases from J, the gap between germline ends came to 10 bases. The CDR3 totals 14 residues. CDR3 nucleotides: TGTGCTAGTGCCCAGGTCAGCTCCTACAATGAGCAGTTCTTC. This codes for CASAQVSSYNEQFF.

The chain couples TRBV6-1 to TRBJ2-7, with D perhaps TRBD1 (6 bases). CDR1 is MNHNS and CDR2 is SASEGT in the germline V gene. With 1 base removed from V and 3 bases from J, the gap between germline ends came to 10 bases. The CDR3 extends over 14 amino acids. The DNA of the CDR3 is TGTGCCAGCAGTGAAGGGGACACACTCTACGAGCAGTACTTC. Encoded protein: CASSEGDTLYEQYF.

J is TRBJ2-1 and V is TRBV6-1; a possible D gene is TRBD2 (7 bases). Germline CDR1 is MNHNS and CDR2 is SASEGT. The V gene lost 5 bases and the J gene lost 8 bases, with 19 bases spanning the gap. The CDR3 length is 15 residues. CDR3 coding DNA: TGTGCCAGCAGTAGACAGCGGGAAGGGGGGGATGAGCAGTTCTTC. This sequence encodes CASSRQREGGDEQFF.

This rearrangement joins TRBV5-1 to TRBJ2-1; 8 nucleotides match TRBD2. CDR3 length: 15 residues. Looked up from germline, CDR1 is SGHRS and CDR2 is YFSETQ. Unmatched junction bases numbered 7, after V lost 3 bases and J lost 5 bases. The chain's CDR3 is CASSSTSVFNNEQFF. The CDR3 DNA reads TGCGCCAGCAGCTCGACTAGCGTTTTCAACAATGAGCAGTTCTTC.

The chain is built from TRBV2 and TRBJ1-6; D remains unclear. The CDR3 totals 15 residues. The germline CDR1 and CDR2 sequences are SNHLY and FYNNEI. Trimming stripped 11 bases from V and 0 bases from J, with 14 bases between. CDR3 in DNA: TGTGCCGGATCCCTGATGAGCTCCTATAATTCACCCCTCCACTTT. Translation gives CAGSLMSSYNSPLHF.

This rearrangement joins TRBV5-1 to TRBJ2-3; D is unclear. Trimming stripped 4 bases from V and 7 bases from J, with 22 bases between. CDR3 length equals 16 residues. The V gene's germline CDR1 is SGHRS and CDR2 YFSETQ. The CDR3 DNA reads as TGCGCCAGCAGCCCCACGCCATGGTACGATTTAAATACGCAGTATTTT. Translated: CASSPTPWYDLNTQYF.